The 22 T cell receptor beta chains below all came from one sample that was sequenced in a study of T cell repertoires and Cas9 in healthy adults (dated by TCRdb to 2017 to 2018). Library generation was performed with the immunoSEQ multiplex PCR assay. In its TCRdb copy, this immuneACCESS table keeps in-frame sequences only and misses some clones. Where compared with another copy, unresolved V genes explain less than half of these, and the others have no known cause. The sample table contains some 21,000 clones; only one count was recorded for 90% of them. Approximately 0.69% of the sample lies in the top ten. Sequencing input: CD4+ effector T cells (CD127+, CD25-, CD137-, CD154-) from PBMCs; culture status not recorded. The origin of the receptors is a human donor in good health.

This clone was seen a single time. This chain uses TRBV2 with TRBJ2-2; 8 bases are shared with TRBD1. The CDR3 consists of 14 residues. Germline CDR1 reads SNHLY; CDR2 reads FYNNEI. V trimming: 5 bases; J trimming: 7 bases; junction bases outside the gene matches: 6. CDR3 DNA sequence: TGTGCCAGCAGTTACAGGGGGAGTAACGGGGAGCTGTTTTTT. This encodes CASSYRGSNGELFF.

V usage is TRBV14 and J usage is TRBJ1-5; D gene unclear. The CDR3 extends over 13 amino acids. V was clipped by 2 bases and J by 4 bases, with 6 bases between them. Looked up from germline, CDR1 is SGHDN and CDR2 is FVKESK. In DNA, the CDR3 is TGTGCCAGCAGCCAATCGGGGAATCAGCCCCAGCATTTT. It codes for CASSQSGNQPQHF.

This clone showed up just a few times. The rearrangement uses TRBV10-3 and TRBJ2-1; TRBD2 agrees at 8 bases. The CDR3 spans 12 residues. CDR1 ENHRY and CDR2 SYGVKD come from the germline V gene. V shed 2 bases, J shed 15 bases, and the junction held 6 bases outside the gene matches. The CDR3 DNA is TGTGCCATCAGTGAGATAGCGGGGAATACGTTCTTC. This translates into CAISEIAGNTFF.

This clone showed up just once. This chain connects TRBV2 to TRBJ2-5, with TRBD2 matching over 7 bases. V trimming: 5 bases; J trimming: 1 base; junction bases outside the gene matches: 7. Germline lookup yields CDR1 SNHLY and CDR2 FYNNEI. The CDR3 totals 15 residues. The CDR3 coding sequence is TGTGCCAGCAGTCCGCTTGCGGGGGTCCAAGAGACCCAGTACTTC. Its translation is CASSPLAGVQETQYF. Full variable domain (outside the CDR3, taken from reference TRBV2 and TRBJ2-5): EPEVTQTPSHQVTQMGQEVILRCVPISNHLYFYWYRQILGQKVEFLVSFYNNEISEKSEIFDDQFSVERPDGSNFTLKIRSTKLEDSAMYFCASSPLAGVQETQYFGPGTRLLVL.

V usage is TRBV5-8 and J usage is TRBJ2-7; TRBD1 matches at 11 bases. V dropped 6 bases and J dropped 2; count of bases not matched to a gene: 1. The CDR3 totals 13 residues. In germline, CDR1 is SGHTS, CDR2 YDEGEE. CDR3 nucleotides: TGTGCCAGCACGGGACAGGGGGCCTACGAGCAGTACTTC. This codes for CASTGQGAYEQYF.

J is TRBJ2-1 and V is TRBV6-5, with TRBD1 matching 10 bases. Looked up from germline, CDR1 is MNHEY and CDR2 is SVGAGI. This CDR3 is 15 amino acids long. V shed 7 bases, J shed 4 bases, and the junction held 7 bases outside the gene matches. CDR3 coding DNA: TGTGCCAGCACCTCCCGGGACAGGGGTTACAATGAGCAGTTCTTC. This translates into CASTSRDRGYNEQFF.

The chain carries TRBV7-8 and TRBJ2-3; 7 bases are a match to TRBD2. The CDR3 length is 17 residues. The junction had 14 bases not matched to a gene; V was cut back by 3 bases and J by 5 bases. CDR1 and CDR2 (germline): SGHVS, FQNEAQ. CDR3 bases: TGTGCCAGCAGCTTCTCGACTAGCACTTCTTTCAGAGATACGCAGTATTTT. Translated, it gives CASSFSTSTSFRDTQYF.

The chain joins TRBV5-1 to TRBJ2-2; D gene uncertain. Trimming shortened V by 4 bases and J by 4 bases, and 11 bases separated the two germline ends. The CDR3 extends over 14 amino acids. CDR1 and CDR2 from the germline V gene are SGHRS and YFSETQ. The CDR3 spells CASSEPGVTGELFF. CDR3 bases: TGCGCCAGCAGCGAGCCTGGGGTCACCGGGGAGCTGTTTTTT.

Concerning this clone: The sample contains more than one DNA sequence encoding this CDR3. This chain connects TRBV18 to TRBJ2-7, with no clear D. The CDR3 has 14 residues. Per germline, CDR1 KGHSH and CDR2 LQKENI. The V gene lost 0 bases and the J gene lost 2 bases, with 8 bases spanning the gap. DNA of the CDR3: TGTGCCAGCTCACCACCTTACGGAACCTACGAGCAGTACTTC. It specifies CASSPPYGTYEQYF.

The chain carries TRBV7-9 and TRBJ2-7; 8 bases are a match to TRBD1. There are 11 residues in the CDR3. Germline V gene lookup returns CDR1 SEHNR and CDR2 FQNEAQ (reference sequence). Unmatched junction bases numbered 5, after V lost 5 bases and J lost 11 bases. In DNA form, the CDR3 reads TGTGCCAGCAGCCCGGACAGGGTTAAGTACTTC. Translation gives CASSPDRVKYF.

The table lists this clone with a count of one. CDR3 coding DNA: TGTGCCACCAGCAGAGATTACAGGGAGCAGTTCTTC. It translates to CATSRDYREQFF. The chain links TRBV15 to TRBJ2-1; possible D gene TRBD1, 5 bases. Germline CDR1 LNHNV, CDR2 YYDKDF (reference sequence). The CDR3 contains 12 residues. Trimming took 0 bases from V and 10 from J, leaving 7 bases between them.

This sequence joins TRBV28 and TRBJ2-5, with D tentatively TRBD1 or TRBD2 (5 bases each). Looked up from germline, CDR1 is MDHEN and CDR2 is SYDVKM. V dropped 2 bases and J dropped 3 bases, with 10 bases sitting between them. This CDR3 region has 14 residues. CDR3 DNA: TGTGCCAGCAGTTTAAGGGACGGAAAAGAGACCCAGTACTTC. Its translation: CASSLRDGKETQYF.

In this sample, this clone turned up a few times. The rearrangement joins TRBV6-6 to TRBJ2-7, with a tentative D call TRBD1 (6 bases). The germline V gene encodes CDR1 MNHNY and CDR2 SVGAGI (reference sequence). The CDR3 has 16 amino acids. V lost 6 bases, J lost 2 bases, and 20 bases lay in between. DNA of the CDR3: TGTGCCAGCAGCTTTTTGTTACAGGGTTTTGCCTACGAGCAGTACTTC. It encodes CASSFLLQGFAYEQYF.

V and J are TRBV6-1 and TRBJ1-5; 8 nucleotides agree with TRBD1. V trimming: 0 bases; J trimming: 6 bases; junction bases outside the gene matches: 4. CDR3 length equals 15 residues. The germline V gene encodes CDR1 MNHNS and CDR2 SASEGT. The CDR3 sequence is CASSEALQGAQPQHF. The CDR3 nucleotides read TGTGCCAGCAGTGAAGCGCTTCAGGGGGCTCAGCCCCAGCATTTT.

The rearrangement joins TRBV7-9 to TRBJ1-1; tentatively, D is TRBD1 (6 bases). The germline V gene has CDR1 SEHNR and CDR2 FQNEAQ (reference sequence). The CDR3 runs 15 residues. Trimming took 7 bases from V and 5 from J, leaving 20 bases between them. CDR3 nucleotides: TGTGCCAGCACCCCCGGGTCGGGGGCTTGGACTGAAGCTTTCTTT. This encodes CASTPGSGAWTEAFF. Variable domain in full (rest from reference TRBV7-9 and TRBJ1-1): DTGVSQNPRHKITKRGQNVTFRCDPISEHNRLYWYRQTLGQGPEFLTYFQNEAQLEKSRLLSDRFSAERPKGSFSTLEIQRTEQGDSAMYLCASTPGSGAWTEAFFGQGTRLTVV.

The chain combines TRBV7-3 with TRBJ1-5, with TRBD1 identical over 8 bases. With 5 bases clipped from V and 4 bases from J, the junction kept 13 bases outside the gene matches. CDR1 is SGHTA, CDR2 FQGTGA, per germline. The CDR3 has 17 amino acids. The CDR3 DNA follows: TGTGCCAGCAGCCCCCATGCTAAGACAGGGGAGAATCAGCCCCAGCATTTT. Translating gives CASSPHAKTGENQPQHF.

This rearrangement joins TRBV6-5 to TRBJ1-6, with 10 bases that match TRBD1. The V segment lost 5 bases and the J segment 8 bases; nucleotides outside the gene matches: 3. The CDR3 has 14 residues. Germline V CDR1 and CDR2: MNHEY, SVGAGI. CDR3 sequence reads: CASSGDRGYSPLHF. For the CDR3, the DNA is TGTGCCAGCAGTGGGGACAGGGGTTATTCACCCCTCCACTTT.

In the case of this clone: Distinct nucleotide sequences in the sample also encode this CDR3. The chain uses TRBV2 and TRBJ2-5; 7 bases agree with TRBD2. Germline V gene lookup returns CDR1 SNHLY and CDR2 FYNNEI. The trim removed 7 bases at V and 1 base at J, leaving 9 bases unmatched. There are 15 residues in the CDR3. The CDR3 DNA follows: TGTGCCAGCATCCAGGAATTAGCGGGCCAAGAGACCCAGTACTTC. Translated, it gives CASIQELAGQETQYF.

The CDR3 is CAWNRESNQPQHF. The CDR3 DNA reads TGTGCCTGGAACAGGGAAAGCAATCAGCCCCAGCATTTT. V usage is TRBV30 and J usage is TRBJ1-5, with D perhaps TRBD1 (6 bases). CDR1 is GTSNPN and CDR2 is SVGIG in the germline V gene (reference sequence). The CDR3 sequence is 13 residues long. With 4 bases removed from V and 1 base from J, the gap between germline ends came to 8 bases.

This rearrangement joins TRBV6-1 to TRBJ2-7; D is uncertain. V was shortened by 7 bases and J by 0 bases, with 10 bases between the two germline ends. CDR3 length equals 13 residues. Germline CDR1 is MNHNS and CDR2 is SASEGT. The CDR3 loop is CASTPAGSYEQYF. The CDR3 DNA follows: TGTGCCAGCACCCCAGCTGGCTCCTACGAGCAGTACTTC.

The rearrangement links TRBV14 to TRBJ2-7; D may be TRBD1 or TRBD2 (7 bases each). V lost 4 bases to trimming and J lost 3 bases, with 22 bases between them. This CDR3 is built from 17 residues. CDR1 is SGHDN and CDR2 is FVKESK in the germline V gene. Written as DNA, the CDR3 is TGTGCCAGCAGCCGCAGGGGGGGAACTGGGACAGTCTACGAGCAGTACTTC. This encodes CASSRRGGTGTVYEQYF.

The CDR3 DNA sequence: TGCGCCAGCAGCCAAGGCCTGAGGGACTCTTACTCCTACGAGCAGTACTTC. This translates into CASSQGLRDSYSYEQYF. The chain recombines TRBV4-1 with TRBJ2-7; a weak D match, TRBD2 (6 bases). The CDR3 extends over 17 amino acids. The V end was cut by 1 base, the J end by 0 bases, with 16 bases between. The V gene's germline CDR1 is MGHRA and CDR2 YSYEKL.